This entry features one TCR beta chain sequence. Its specificity is not known. Trimming removed 7 bases at V and 4 bases at J, with 10 bases between. There are 12 residues in the CDR3. Germline V gene lookup returns CDR1 MNHNS and CDR2 SASEGT. The repertoire was sequenced with immunoSEQ multiplex PCR; TCRdb's copy has only in-frame clones and lacks some. The sample has some 13,000 clones, about three quarters seen once. The data derive from a study of CD4+ T cells in melanoma. Findings of the study overall: Reportedly, melanoma neoantigen-specific CD4+ T cells showed varied differentiation states. CD8+ T cell, macrophage and B cell function reportedly correlated with neoantigen-specific CD4+ T cells.

This chain joins TRBV6-1 and TRBJ2-5; D gene uncertain. The sequenced material came from cells from a culture (not recorded whether cultured in vitro). This receptor was obtained from a human donor with melanoma. CDR3 sequence reads: CASNEPSETQYF. The CDR3 nucleotides are TGTGCCAGCAACGAGCCCTCAGAGACCCAGTACTTC.